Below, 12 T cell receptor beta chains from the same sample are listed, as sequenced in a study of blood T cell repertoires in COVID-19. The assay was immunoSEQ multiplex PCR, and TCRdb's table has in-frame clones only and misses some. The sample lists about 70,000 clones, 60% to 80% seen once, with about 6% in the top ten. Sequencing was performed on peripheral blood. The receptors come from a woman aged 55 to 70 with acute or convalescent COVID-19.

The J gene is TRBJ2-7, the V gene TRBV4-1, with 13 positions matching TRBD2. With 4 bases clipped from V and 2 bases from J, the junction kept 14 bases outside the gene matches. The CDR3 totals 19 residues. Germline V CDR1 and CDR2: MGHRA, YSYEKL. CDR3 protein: CASSPLGLAGATTPYEQYF. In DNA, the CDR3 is TGCGCCAGCAGCCCACTAGGACTAGCGGGGGCCACAACACCCTACGAGCAGTACTTC.

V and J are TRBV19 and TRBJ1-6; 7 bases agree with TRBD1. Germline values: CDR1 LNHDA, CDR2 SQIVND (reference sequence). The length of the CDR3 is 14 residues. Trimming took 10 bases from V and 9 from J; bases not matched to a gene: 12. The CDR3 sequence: CATRSYRGGSPLHF. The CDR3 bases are TGTGCCACCAGGAGCTACAGGGGAGGTTCACCCCTCCACTTT. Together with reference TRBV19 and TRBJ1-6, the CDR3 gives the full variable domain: DGGITQSPKYLFRKEGQNVTLSCEQNLNHDAMYWYRQDPGQGLRLIYYSQIVNDFQKGDIAEGYSVSREKKESFPLTVTSAQKNPTAFYLCATRSYRGGSPLHFGNGTRLTVT.

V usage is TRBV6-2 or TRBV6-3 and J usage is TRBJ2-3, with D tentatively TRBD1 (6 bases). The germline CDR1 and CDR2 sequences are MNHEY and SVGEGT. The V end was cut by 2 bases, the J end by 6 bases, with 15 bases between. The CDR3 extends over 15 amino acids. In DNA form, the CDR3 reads TGTGCCAGCAGTTACACGCACAGGGTTGCCGATACGCAGTATTTT. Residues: CASSYTHRVADTQYF.

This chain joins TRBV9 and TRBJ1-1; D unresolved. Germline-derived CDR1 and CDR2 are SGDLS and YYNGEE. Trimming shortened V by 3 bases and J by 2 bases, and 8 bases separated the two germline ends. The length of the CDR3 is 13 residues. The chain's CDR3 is CASSATTNTEAFF. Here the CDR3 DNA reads TGTGCCAGCAGCGCTACTACTAACACTGAAGCTTTCTTT.

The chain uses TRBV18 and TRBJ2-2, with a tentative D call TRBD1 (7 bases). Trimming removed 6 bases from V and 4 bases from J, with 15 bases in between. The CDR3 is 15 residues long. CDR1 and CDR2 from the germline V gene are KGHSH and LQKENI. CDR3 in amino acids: CASSLGTAGTGELFF. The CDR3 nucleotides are TGTGCCAGCTCCCTCGGGACAGCGGGCACCGGGGAGCTGTTTTTT.

The CDR3 region is CASRIRQGALRTEAFF. DNA for the CDR3: TGTGCCAGCAGGATTCGACAGGGGGCTTTACGGACTGAAGCTTTCTTT. The chain is built from TRBV28 and TRBJ1-1; 10 bases line up with TRBD1. V was clipped by 6 bases and J by 5 bases; unmatched bases: 12. CDR3 length equals 16 residues. CDR1 is MDHEN, CDR2 SYDVKM, per germline.

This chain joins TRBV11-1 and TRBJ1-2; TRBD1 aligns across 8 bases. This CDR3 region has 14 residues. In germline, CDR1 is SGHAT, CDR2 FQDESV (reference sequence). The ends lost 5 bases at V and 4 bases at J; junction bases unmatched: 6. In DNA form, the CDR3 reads TGTGCCAGCAGCCTATCAGGGGGCGGCTATGGCTACACCTTC. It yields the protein CASSLSGGGYGYTF.

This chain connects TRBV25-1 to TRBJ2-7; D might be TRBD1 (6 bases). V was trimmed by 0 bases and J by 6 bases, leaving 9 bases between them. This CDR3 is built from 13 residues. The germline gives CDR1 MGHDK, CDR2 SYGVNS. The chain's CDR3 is CASSEYRGGEQYF. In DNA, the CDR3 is TGTGCCAGCAGTGAATACAGAGGGGGCGAGCAGTACTTC.

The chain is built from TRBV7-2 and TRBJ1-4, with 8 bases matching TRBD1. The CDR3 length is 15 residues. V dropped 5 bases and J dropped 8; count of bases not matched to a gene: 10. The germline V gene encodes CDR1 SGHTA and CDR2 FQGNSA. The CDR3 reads CASSRSDRVREKLFF. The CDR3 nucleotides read TGTGCCAGCAGCCGGTCGGACAGGGTAAGGGAAAAACTGTTTTTT.

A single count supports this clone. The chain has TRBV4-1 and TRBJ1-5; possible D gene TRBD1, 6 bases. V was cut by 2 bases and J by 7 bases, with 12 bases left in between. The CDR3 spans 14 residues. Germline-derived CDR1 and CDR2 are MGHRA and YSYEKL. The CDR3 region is CASSQLDRGQPQHF. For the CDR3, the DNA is TGCGCCAGCAGCCAACTGGACAGAGGCCAGCCCCAGCATTTT.

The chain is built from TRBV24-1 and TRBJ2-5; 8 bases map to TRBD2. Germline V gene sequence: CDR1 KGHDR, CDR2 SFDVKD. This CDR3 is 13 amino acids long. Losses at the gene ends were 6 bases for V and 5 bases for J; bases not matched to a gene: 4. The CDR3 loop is CATSSGGIETQYF. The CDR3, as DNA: TGTGCCACCAGTAGCGGGGGCATTGAGACCCAGTACTTC.

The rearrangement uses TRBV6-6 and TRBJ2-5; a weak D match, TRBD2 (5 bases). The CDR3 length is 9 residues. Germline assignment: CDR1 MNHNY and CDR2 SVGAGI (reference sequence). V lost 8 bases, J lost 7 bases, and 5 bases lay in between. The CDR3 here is CASGGTQYF. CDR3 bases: TGTGCCAGCGGAGGGACCCAGTACTTC.